This entry lists 12 T cell receptor beta chains sequenced from one sample in a study of shared clonotypes between healthy human individuals. TCRdb's table, derived via immunoSEQ multiplex PCR, lists solely in-frame clones and lacks some. The table has around 700,000 clones, about 74% seen once; the top ten hold roughly 1.7%. Sequenced sample: memory CD4+ T cells sorted from blood. Documented subset: CD45RA-negative fraction. These receptors originate from a woman under 40 in good health.

This clone is a singleton in its sample. The chain recombines TRBV7-3 with TRBJ1-1, with D hard to call. This CDR3 has 14 residues. Trimming removed 5 bases from V and 6 bases from J, with 16 bases in between. Germline CDR1 and CDR2: SGHTA and FQGTGA. The CDR3 loop is CASSQIVGSPEAFF. CDR3 nucleotide sequence: TGTGCCAGCAGCCAGATCGTGGGAAGCCCTGAAGCTTTCTTT.

The genes are TRBV6-5 and TRBJ2-5; either TRBD1 or TRBD2 may fit D (5 bases each). The length of the CDR3 is 13 residues. The V gene's germline CDR1 is MNHEY and CDR2 SVGAGI. V was pared by 1 base and J by 5 bases, with 8 bases between. The CDR3 bases are TGTGCCAGCAGTTACTTCGAGGGGGAGACCCAGTACTTC. Amino acids: CASSYFEGETQYF.

Written as DNA, the CDR3 is TGTGCCAGCAGTGACTCGAGTCAGCGGGACCTCAATGAGCAGTTCTTC. The encoded protein is CASSDSSQRDLNEQFF. The chain recombines TRBV6-4 with TRBJ2-1; TRBD2 matches 7 bases. The CDR3 totals 16 residues. Germline values: CDR1 MRHNA, CDR2 SNTAGT. The ends lost 0 bases at V and 6 bases at J; junction bases unmatched: 8.

About this clone: Being one base from a much bigger clone, this may be a read error. Other DNA sequences in this specimen translate into the identical CDR3. The chain employs TRBV5-1 and TRBJ2-5; D is uncertain. V dropped 3 bases and J dropped 0 bases, with 3 bases sitting between them. Germline CDR1 is SGHRS and CDR2 is YFSETQ. This CDR3 comprises 12 residues. The CDR3 region is CASSSNQETQYF. In DNA form, the CDR3 reads TGCGCCAGCAGCTCCAACCAAGAGACCCAGTACTTC. The variable domain in full, with the rest retrieved from reference TRBV5-1 and TRBJ2-5, is KAGVTQTPRYLIKTRGQQVTLSCSPISGHRSVSWYQQTPGQGLQFLFEYFSETQRNKGNFPGRFSGRQFSNSRSEMNVSTLELGDSALYLCASSSNQETQYFGPGTRLLVL.

The chain is built from TRBV5-1 and TRBJ2-5; tentatively, D is TRBD2 (6 bases). The CDR3 is made up of 15 amino acids. V was shortened by 0 bases and J by 5 bases, with 14 bases between the two germline ends. CDR1 and CDR2 (germline): SGHRS, YFSETQ. CDR3 nucleotides: TGCGCCAGCAGCTTGGGTGCCCTAGGGAGGGAGACCCAGTACTTC. Its protein product is CASSLGALGRETQYF.

J is TRBJ2-3 and V is TRBV27; a weak D match, TRBD2 (6 bases). V lost 0 bases, J lost 2 bases, and 15 bases lay in between. The CDR3 totals 17 residues. Looked up from germline, CDR1 is MNHEY and CDR2 is SMNVEV (reference sequence). CDR3 coding DNA: TGTGCCAGCAGTTTATCGGGGTGGGCGGGAAACACAGATACGCAGTATTTT. Its translation: CASSLSGWAGNTDTQYF.

J is TRBJ1-2 and V is TRBV19, with TRBD1 as a possible D gene (5 bases). The CDR3 is made up of 13 amino acids. The ends were cut back, 5 bases at V and 7 bases at J, with 14 bases in the middle. Germline-derived CDR1 and CDR2 are LNHDA and SQIVND (reference sequence). CDR3 sequence: CASSAREGAGYTF. CDR3 sequence (DNA): TGTGCCAGTAGTGCCAGGGAAGGGGCTGGCTACACCTTC.

The rearrangement links TRBV6-6 to TRBJ1-5; D gene unclear. The CDR3 runs 14 residues. V lost 2 bases, J lost 5 bases, and 10 bases lay in between. Germline V gene lookup returns CDR1 MNHNY and CDR2 SVGAGI (reference sequence). The CDR3 reads CASSYMGRDQPQHF. Here the CDR3 DNA reads TGTGCCAGCAGTTACATGGGGAGGGATCAGCCCCAGCATTTT.

The CDR3 reads CASSLVSGGVSGYTF. The CDR3 DNA sequence: TGCGCCAGCAGCTTGGTATCAGGGGGCGTCTCCGGCTACACCTTC. The chain carries TRBV5-1 and TRBJ1-2; 8 nucleotides agree with TRBD1. After removal of 0 bases from V and 8 bases from J, the junction contained 9 bases not matched to a gene. The length of the CDR3 is 15 residues. Per germline, CDR1 SGHRS and CDR2 YFSETQ.

There are a few counts of this clone. V is TRBV28 and J is TRBJ2-1; D is ambiguous. Between the trimmed V and J ends, which lost 8 bases and 8 bases, there was a span of 10 bases. Germline CDR1 and CDR2: MDHEN and SYDVKM. The CDR3 runs 11 residues. DNA of the CDR3: TGTGCCAGCTCCGCCAGGTATGAGCAGTTCTTC. Protein: CASSARYEQFF.

The J gene is TRBJ2-3, the V gene TRBV5-1; a possible D gene is TRBD1 (5 bases). Trimming pared 4 bases from V and 9 bases from J, leaving 15 bases between. This CDR3 region has 13 residues. Germline-derived CDR1 and CDR2 are SGHRS and YFSETQ. The CDR3 DNA reads as TGCGCCAGCAGCCCCGGACATTTGGCCACGCAGTATTTT. This gives the protein CASSPGHLATQYF.

In its sample, this clone was seen once. This rearrangement joins TRBV19 to TRBJ1-5, with 10 bases fitting TRBD1. Trimming took 4 bases from V and 7 from J; bases not matched to a gene: 4. Per the germline V gene, CDR1 is LNHDA and CDR2 is SQIVND (reference sequence). This CDR3 has 14 amino acids. The CDR3 nucleotides are TGTGCCAGTAGTAGGACAGGGGGAAAGCAGCCCCAGCATTTT. Residues: CASSRTGGKQPQHF.